This TCR beta chain originates from a study of identical twins. General study points: Out-of-frame alpha sequences shared between twins exhibited an excess of low generation probability.

Healthy Caucasians, and only they, were the donors. As regards this clonotype: Its antigen is undetermined.

Looked up from germline, CDR1 is SGHRS and CDR2 is YFSETQ. Trimming removed 7 bases from V and 0 bases from J, with 13 bases in between. This CDR3 is built from 15 residues. TCRdb used MiXCR to reprocess the 5' RACE reads, holding one entry per CDR3 protein. The table shows approximately 630,000 distinct CDR3 sequences, with 7.1% occurring only once. This sample also belongs to another study, concerning yellow fever vaccine responses in identical twins.

The sequenced sample consisted of PBMCs. This TCR was recovered from a woman between 18 and 30 years old in good health. The chain couples TRBV5-1 to TRBJ2-2; perhaps TRBD2 as D (6 bases). This CDR3 is CASAFGTPNTGELFF. Written as DNA, the CDR3 is TGCGCCAGCGCATTTGGGACTCCGAACACCGGGGAGCTGTTTTTT.